Listed below are T cell receptor beta chains from one sample, sequenced in a study of beta chain features in type 1 diabetes. Using immunoSEQ multiplex PCR, the repertoire was profiled, and TCRdb retains in-frame clones only, with some absent. The table lists about 290,000 clones, approximately 8% of them singletons, with roughly 1% in the top ten. The sequencing input was central memory CD4+ T cells from blood. These TCRs come from a woman aged 18-29 years in good health. Each CDR3 is given without its conserved first and last residue. The order of the fields is D gene, V gene, J gene, CDR3 protein. A D gene is named only where the DNA matches it firmly.

>TRBD1|TRBV18|TRBJ1-2
ASSRDSSNYGYT
>.|TRBV6-6|TRBJ1-2
ASSYSAGSSGYT
>.|TRBV20-1|TRBJ1-3
SAGAGNTIY
>TRBD2|TRBV10-3|TRBJ2-7
AIGAGARYEQY
>.|TRBV19|TRBJ2-1
ASSRQLEQF
>.|TRBV5-4|TRBJ2-5
ASSLATGSLEETQY
>.|TRBV19|TRBJ1-6
ASSTYDSTSPLH
>TRBD2|TRBV30|TRBJ2-3
AWVLAGTDTQY
>TRBD2|TRBV7-2|TRBJ2-5
ASSLGLAGYQETQY
>.|TRBV30|TRBJ2-7
AWSVTYEQY
>.|TRBV18|TRBJ2-7
ASSADGYEQY
>TRBD1|TRBV5-1|TRBJ1-4
ASSPPTGTGGEKLF
>.|TRBV2|TRBJ2-7
ASISGTLYEQY
>.|TRBV30|TRBJ1-5
AWRYGGNSNQPQH
>.|TRBV30|TRBJ2-5
AWTGPVGETQY
>.|TRBV7-3|TRBJ2-2
ASSPHGDVKVGELF
>.|TRBV11-2|TRBJ1-1
ASSRDFQSQAF
>TRBD1|TRBV5-4|TRBJ1-2
ASSFRRQGDYGYT
>.|TRBV7-8|TRBJ1-1
ASSLVYRNTEAF
>.|TRBV5-4|TRBJ2-1
ASSLTGVYNEQF
>.|TRBV28|TRBJ1-1
ASTPPGRAEAF
>TRBD2|TRBV7-6|TRBJ2-1
ASSLGTSDGFNEQF
>.|TRBV7-2|TRBJ1-1
ASSSYTEAF
>TRBD2|TRBV2|TRBJ2-1
ATMTSGRYNEQF
>.|TRBV5-1|TRBJ1-1
ASKPNRNTEAF
>TRBD1|TRBV28|TRBJ1-1
ASSLVAGGKEAF
>TRBD2|TRBV6-1|TRBJ2-1
ASSDASATSGVRYNEQF
>.|TRBV4-3|TRBJ2-5
ASSQNLGDRETQY
>.|TRBV28|TRBJ1-1
ASSFDQRRSTEAF
>.|TRBV18|TRBJ2-2
ASSPYPGENTGELF
>.|TRBV7-8|TRBJ2-3
ASSLRVPGTDTQY
>.|TRBV10-3|TRBJ1-5
AISREGNQPQH
>.|TRBV25-1|TRBJ2-5
ASSEWGSVETQY
>TRBD1|TRBV7-2|TRBJ1-1
ASSLRTGITEAF
>.|TRBV13|TRBJ2-4
ASSLRGTKNIQY
>.|TRBV5-1|TRBJ1-6
ASSLSGNGYNSPLH
>.|TRBV7-2|TRBJ2-7
ASSQEGRRTSYEQY
>TRBD1|TRBV19|TRBJ1-1
ATRDRKNTEAF
>.|TRBV4-2|TRBJ1-6
ASSQATGSYNSPLH
>.|TRBV11-2|TRBJ2-3
ASSPVRGADTQY
>.|TRBV2|TRBJ1-1
ASTRGANTEAF
>TRBD1|TRBV7-9|TRBJ1-2
ASSSGPRDRGIYGYT
>TRBD1|TRBV4-1|TRBJ1-5
ASSQDPGQLSNQPQH
>.|TRBV7-2|TRBJ1-1
ASSHGRMNTEAF
>.|TRBV2|TRBJ1-1
ASSGDGTEAF
>.|TRBV19|TRBJ2-1
ASSPQGREGNEQF
>.|TRBV5-1|TRBJ1-6
ASSLGGVENSPLH
>.|TRBV9|TRBJ2-1
ASSPRTYNEQF
>TRBD1|TRBV5-6|TRBJ2-5
ASIIRQGSETQY
>.|TRBV6-5|TRBJ1-1
ASSYYPNLNTEAF
>.|TRBV5-6|TRBJ2-1
ASSLGYRVRDYNEQF
>.|TRBV14|TRBJ1-1
ASSQDLGTFTTEAF
>.|TRBV6-5|TRBJ1-3
ASRREQRADTIY
>.|TRBV27|TRBJ2-1
ASSLSGPPSYNEQF
>.|TRBV6-1|TRBJ2-6
ASSAGLSGANVLT
>.|TRBV9|TRBJ2-7
ASSAGPRAYEQY
>.|TRBV29-1|TRBJ1-5
SVGDAQGGQPQH